A single sample is the source of the 25 T cell receptor beta chains below, sequenced in a study of beta chain features in type 1 diabetes. General observations from the study: Type 1 diabetes patients had TCRB CDR3s that were shorter (moderately but significantly so) in all four CD4+ subsets.

For these receptors, no antigen is known. Every bit of the isolated RNA underwent reverse transcription, so sequencing read expressed TCRB transcripts. TCRdb keeps only in-frame clones here, not all; method: immunoSEQ multiplex PCR. The top ten clones hold about 0.085% of a sample with a few hundred thousand clones, around 16% of them seen once. Source material: naive CD4+ T cells from blood. These receptors came from a young man with type 1 diabetes.

The rearrangement uses TRBV18 and TRBJ1-2; 8 nucleotides align to TRBD1. CDR1 is KGHSH and CDR2 is LQKENI in the germline V gene. The V gene end was trimmed by 0 bases and the J gene end by 13 bases; junction bases not matched to a gene: 4. The CDR3 has 12 amino acids. CDR3 protein: CASSPPNGQGTF. The DNA for the CDR3 is TGTGCCAGCTCACCACCTAACGGACAGGGCACCTTC.

The V gene is TRBV30, the J gene TRBJ1-1; D uncertain. Germline CDR1 reads GTSNPN; CDR2 reads SVGIG (reference sequence). The CDR3 sequence is 11 residues long. V lost 1 base, J lost 4 bases, and 4 bases lay in between. The DNA for the CDR3 is TGTGCCTGGAGTGGCACCACTGAAGCTTTCTTT. Residues: CAWSGTTEAFF.

This clone has a handful of counts. The chain combines TRBV27 with TRBJ2-2; 7 bases are a match to TRBD1. From germline, CDR1 is MNHEY and CDR2 SMNVEV (reference sequence). This CDR3 contains 15 residues. Trimming cost V 5 bases and J 0 bases; bases outside gene matches: 3. The CDR3 nucleotides read TGTGCCAGCAGTGTACAGGGGCCGAACACCGGGGAGCTGTTTTTT. Amino acids: CASSVQGPNTGELFF.

This clone has only a few counts. Within the sample, other DNA sequences also encode this same CDR3. The chain uses TRBV14 and TRBJ2-5; D not certain. With 3 bases removed from V and 5 bases from J, the gap between germline ends came to 7 bases. Germline V lookup: CDR1 SGHDN, CDR2 FVKESK. CDR3 length: 12 residues. The CDR3 loop is CASSQVWETQYF. The CDR3 DNA follows: TGTGCCAGCAGCCAGGTTTGGGAGACCCAGTACTTC.

This chain joins TRBV29-1 and TRBJ2-1, with D tentatively TRBD2 (6 bases). This CDR3 spans 13 amino acids. Trimming took 3 bases from V and 7 from J, leaving 13 bases between them. Germline CDR1 SQVTM, CDR2 ANQGSEA. The CDR3 is CSVDPLAGNEQFF. The CDR3, as DNA: TGCAGCGTTGACCCCCTTGCGGGGAATGAGCAGTTCTTC.

The chain is built from TRBV29-1 and TRBJ2-2; 7 bases fit TRBD1. Losses at the gene ends were 6 bases for V and 4 bases for J; bases not matched to a gene: 5. Germline CDR1 and CDR2: SQVTM and ANQGSEA. The CDR3 covers 13 residues. CDR3: CSVKGQFTGELFF. The CDR3 region has the DNA TGCAGCGTCAAGGGACAGTTCACCGGGGAGCTGTTTTTT.

This clone has more than one count but fewer than ten. V usage is TRBV5-1 and J usage is TRBJ2-5, with TRBD1 matching 12 bases. The ends lost 5 bases at V and 3 bases at J; junction bases unmatched: 2. Per the germline V gene, CDR1 is SGHRS and CDR2 is YFSETQ. The CDR3 consists of 14 residues. The CDR3 bases are TGCGCCAGCAGGGGACAGGGGGCCGAAGAGACCCAGTACTTC. The encoded protein is CASRGQGAEETQYF. The full variable domain, rest sourced from reference TRBV5-1 and TRBJ2-5, is KAGVTQTPRYLIKTRGQQVTLSCSPISGHRSVSWYQQTPGQGLQFLFEYFSETQRNKGNFPGRFSGRQFSNSRSEMNVSTLELGDSALYLCASRGQGAEETQYFGPGTRLLVL.

This clone was observed a few times. The chain recombines TRBV7-2 with TRBJ2-5, with 11 bases matching TRBD2. Germline CDR1 and CDR2: SGHTA and FQGNSA. The CDR3 runs 16 residues. J lost 2 bases, V lost 1 base, and 3 bases had no gene match. CDR3 residues: CASSLGLAGYQETQYF. The DNA for the CDR3 is TGTGCCAGCAGCTTAGGACTAGCGGGGTATCAAGAGACCCAGTACTTC.

This chain links TRBV9 with TRBJ2-3, with 8 bases fitting TRBD2. CDR1 is SGDLS and CDR2 is YYNGEE in the germline V gene. The V gene end was trimmed by 3 bases and the J gene end by 0 bases; junction bases not matched to a gene: 12. CDR3 length equals 18 residues. CDR3 residues: CASSADLTSVLSTDTQYF. Here the CDR3 DNA reads TGTGCCAGCAGCGCCGACCTGACTAGCGTACTTAGCACAGATACGCAGTATTTT.

The V gene is TRBV15, the J gene TRBJ1-2, with a possible D match to TRBD1 (5 bases). The length of the CDR3 is 16 residues. Trimming took off 3 bases at V and 1 base at J, with 15 bases between the two ends. Germline CDR1 is LNHNV and CDR2 is YYDKDF (reference sequence). CDR3: CATSSPGDSRNYGYTF. CDR3 DNA: TGTGCCACCAGCAGCCCCGGGGACTCTCGTAACTATGGCTACACCTTC. The full variable domain, rest sourced from reference TRBV15 and TRBJ1-2, is DAMVIQNPRYQVTQFGKPVTLSCSQTLNHNVMYWYQQKSSQAPKLLFHYYDKDFNNEADTPDNFQSRRPNTSFCFLDIRSPGLGDTAMYLCATSSPGDSRNYGYTFGSGTRLTVV.

The J gene is TRBJ2-7, the V gene TRBV7-9; D possibly corresponds to TRBD1 (6 bases). There are 14 residues in the CDR3. Trimming took off 5 bases at V and 0 bases at J, with 11 bases between the two ends. Germline CDR1 SEHNR, CDR2 FQNEAQ (reference sequence). The CDR3 region is CASSPRQDSYEQYF. The CDR3 nucleotides read TGTGCCAGCAGCCCAAGACAGGACTCCTACGAGCAGTACTTC. The full variable domain, rest sourced from reference TRBV7-9 and TRBJ2-7, is DTGVSQNPRHKITKRGQNVTFRCDPISEHNRLYWYRQTLGQGPEFLTYFQNEAQLEKSRLLSDRFSAERPKGSFSTLEIQRTEQGDSAMYLCASSPRQDSYEQYFGPGTRLTVT.

This clone was recorded a few times. V and J are TRBV30 and TRBJ1-1; D possibly corresponds to TRBD1 (6 bases). V was trimmed by 8 bases and J by 1 base, leaving 8 bases between them. This CDR3 has 11 residues. CDR1 is GTSNPN and CDR2 is SVGIG in the germline V gene (reference sequence). In DNA form, the CDR3 reads TGTGCCGGGGACAAGAACACTGAAGCTTTCTTT. It yields the protein CAGDKNTEAFF.

This clone was observed a handful of times. The rearrangement links TRBV28 to TRBJ2-3; D is unclear. Trimming took off 5 bases at V and 0 bases at J, with 3 bases between the two ends. Germline V gene data show CDR1 as MDHEN and CDR2 as SYDVKM. The CDR3 runs 12 residues. The CDR3 region has the DNA TGTGCCAGCAGTCCCAGCACAGATACGCAGTATTTT. Translated: CASSPSTDTQYF.

This chain connects TRBV19 to TRBJ2-4; no clear D gene. This CDR3 has 12 amino acids. Trimming left V 3 bases short and J 4 bases short, with 4 bases between. Germline V gives CDR1 LNHDA, CDR2 SQIVND (reference sequence). The CDR3 here is CASSINKNIQYF. As DNA, the CDR3 is TGTGCCAGTAGTATTAATAAAAACATTCAGTACTTC.

The chain combines TRBV7-2 with TRBJ2-1; D is undetermined. In germline, CDR1 is SGHTA, CDR2 FQGNSA. V was clipped by 5 bases and J by 5 bases, with 13 bases between them. The CDR3 is made up of 14 amino acids. For the CDR3, the DNA is TGTGCCAGCAGCGCCCGGGCCAGTAACAATGAGCAGTTCTTC. Translation: CASSARASNNEQFF.

This clone came up a few times. The V and J genes are TRBV7-9 and TRBJ2-7; 10 nucleotides line up with TRBD2. The V and J ends lost 5 bases and 1 base, in that order; junction bases with no gene match: 5. CDR3 length equals 15 residues. Germline V gene lookup returns CDR1 SEHNR and CDR2 FQNEAQ (reference sequence). The CDR3 sequence: CASSHRTSGSYEQYF. DNA for the CDR3: TGTGCCAGCAGCCATCGGACTAGCGGTTCCTACGAGCAGTACTTC.

This chain uses TRBV14 with TRBJ1-2, with 9 bases lining up with TRBD1. CDR3 length: 14 residues. CDR1 is SGHDN, CDR2 FVKESK, per germline. The V segment lost 3 bases and the J segment 8 bases; nucleotides outside the gene matches: 7. CDR3 residues: CASSQVQGAGGYTF. The CDR3, as DNA: TGTGCCAGCAGCCAGGTACAGGGGGCCGGAGGCTACACCTTC.

This clone was detected only a few times. This rearrangement joins TRBV5-1 to TRBJ1-1, with 9 bases aligning to TRBD1. The CDR3 consists of 14 residues. V shed 3 bases, J shed 1 base, and the junction held 1 base outside the gene matches. Germline CDR1 and CDR2: SGHRS and YFSETQ. CDR3 sequence reads: CASSSGQGNTEAFF. The CDR3 DNA reads as TGCGCCAGCAGCTCGGGACAGGGGAACACTGAAGCTTTCTTT.

V gene TRBV29-1 combines with J gene TRBJ2-3; 7 nucleotides line up with TRBD1. The CDR3 length is 14 residues. V trimming: 7 bases; J trimming: 3 bases; junction bases outside the gene matches: 10. The V gene's germline CDR1 is SQVTM and CDR2 ANQGSEA. CDR3 sequence: CSASTGSETDTQYF. The CDR3 DNA sequence: TGCAGCGCTTCGACAGGGTCCGAAACAGATACGCAGTATTTT.

There are a few counts of this clone. The chain is built from TRBV10-3 and TRBJ2-5, with D maybe TRBD1 (6 bases). V was trimmed by 10 bases and J by 2 bases, leaving 14 bases between them. Germline CDR1 ENHRY, CDR2 SYGVKD. The CDR3 sequence is 13 residues long. The CDR3 is CATAGTTQETQYF. DNA of the CDR3: TGTGCCACCGCCGGGACAACGCAAGAGACCCAGTACTTC.

The chain employs TRBV6-5 and TRBJ2-3; D assignment may be TRBD1 or TRBD2 (5 bases each). Germline CDR1 is MNHEY and CDR2 is SVGAGI. This CDR3 is built from 14 residues. V was pared by 5 bases and J by 0 bases, with 9 bases between. The CDR3 DNA reads TGTGCCAGCAGTGCCCGGGACAGCACAGATACGCAGTATTTT. Translating gives CASSARDSTDTQYF.

The chain has TRBV25-1 and TRBJ1-1, with D uncertain. V lost 0 bases and J lost 7, with 6 bases in between. The CDR3 runs to 12 residues. CDR1 and CDR2 (germline): MGHDK, SYGVNS. The CDR3 loop reads CASSEYDLEAFF. CDR3 nucleotide sequence: TGTGCCAGCAGTGAATATGACCTTGAAGCTTTCTTT.

This clone has only a few counts. The chain is built from TRBV4-1 and TRBJ2-3; 10 bases match TRBD1. Per germline, CDR1 MGHRA and CDR2 YSYEKL. The V gene end was trimmed by 4 bases and the J gene end by 5 bases; junction bases not matched to a gene: 9. The CDR3 is made up of 16 amino acids. CDR3 region: CASSLPGQGLGDTQYF. In nucleotides, the CDR3 is TGCGCCAGCAGCCTTCCGGGACAGGGGTTGGGAGATACGCAGTATTTT.

This chain uses TRBV13 with TRBJ2-6; D not certain. V lost 0 bases and J lost 0, with 9 bases in between. The length of the CDR3 is 17 residues. The V gene's germline CDR1 is PRHDT and CDR2 FYEKMQ (reference sequence). CDR3 region: CASSLGWRPSGANVLTF. CDR3 sequence (DNA): TGTGCCAGCAGCTTAGGCTGGCGGCCCTCTGGGGCCAACGTCCTGACTTTC.

The chain's CDR3 is CSVEVEEAFF. DNA of the CDR3: TGCAGCGTTGAGGTGGAGGAAGCTTTCTTT. The chain has TRBV29-1 and TRBJ1-1; D is unresolved. The germline CDR1 and CDR2 sequences are SQVTM and ANQGSEA. CDR3 length: 10 amino acids. Trimming took off 3 bases at V and 8 bases at J, with 7 bases between the two ends.